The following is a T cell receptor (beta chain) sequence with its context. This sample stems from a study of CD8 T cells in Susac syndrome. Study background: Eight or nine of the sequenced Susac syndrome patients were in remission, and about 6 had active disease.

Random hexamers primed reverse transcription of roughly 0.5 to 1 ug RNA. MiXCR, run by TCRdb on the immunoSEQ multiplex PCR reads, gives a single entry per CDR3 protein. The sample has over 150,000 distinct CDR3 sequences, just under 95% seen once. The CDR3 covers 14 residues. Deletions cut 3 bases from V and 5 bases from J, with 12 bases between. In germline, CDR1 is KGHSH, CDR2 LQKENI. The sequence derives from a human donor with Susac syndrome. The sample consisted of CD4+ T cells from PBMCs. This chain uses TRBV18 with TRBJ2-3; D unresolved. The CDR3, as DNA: TGTGCCAGCTCACCCTACAGTGGTGGAGATACGCAGTATTTT. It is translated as CASSPYSGGDTQYF.